Listed here are 21 T cell receptor beta chains from one sample, sequenced in a study of blood T cell repertoires in COVID-19. Assay: immunoSEQ multiplex PCR; the TCRdb copy retains only in-frame clones and omits some. The sample lists fewer than 350,000 clones, nearly 90% occurring once. The sequencing sample was made of PBMCs or T cells enriched from blood (not recorded which). Every receptor here comes from a woman aged 18-30 years with acute COVID-19.

This clone was picked up one time. The chain employs TRBV4-1 and TRBJ2-5; 7 nucleotides agree with TRBD2. From germline, CDR1 is MGHRA and CDR2 YSYEKL. CDR3 size: 20 residues. Trimming removed 4 bases from V and 0 bases from J; junction bases left unmatched: 20. The CDR3: CASSRRLALLASSNQETQYF. In DNA form, the CDR3 reads TGCGCCAGCAGCCGCAGACTAGCTCTCCTGGCCTCATCAAACCAAGAGACCCAGTACTTC.

The chain recombines TRBV5-1 with TRBJ2-3, with D unclear. CDR1 and CDR2 (germline): SGHRS, YFSETQ. CDR3 length: 14 residues. Trimming took 0 bases from V and 1 from J, leaving 6 bases between them. This chain's CDR3 is CASSLDTGTDTQYF. The CDR3 nucleotides read TGCGCCAGCAGCTTGGACACAGGCACAGATACGCAGTATTTT.

This chain links TRBV5-1 with TRBJ2-1, with TRBD1 as a possible D gene (6 bases). The germline gives CDR1 SGHRS, CDR2 YFSETQ. This CDR3 comprises 14 residues. V was cut by 1 base and J by 3 bases, with 8 bases left in between. The CDR3 nucleotides are TGCGCCAGCAGCTTGAGGGGGTACTACAATGAGCAGTTCTTC. It translates to CASSLRGYYNEQFF.

The chain is built from TRBV5-1 and TRBJ2-3, with TRBD1 matching over 8 bases. Per germline, CDR1 SGHRS and CDR2 YFSETQ. This CDR3 is built from 16 residues. J gave up 2 bases and V 1 base, and 6 bases lay outside the gene matches. CDR3 DNA sequence: TGCGCCAGCAGCTTGAACAGGGGGGAGGTCACAGATACGCAGTATTTT. This gives the protein CASSLNRGEVTDTQYF.

The gene calls are TRBV3-1 (or the pseudogene TRBV3-2) and TRBJ2-4, with TRBD2 matching over 9 bases. V lost 6 bases and J lost 5; bases outside the gene matches: 8. The length of the CDR3 is 15 residues. Germline V gene lookup returns CDR1 LGHDT and CDR2 YNNKEL (reference sequence). The CDR3 DNA reads as TGTGCCAGCAGGCACGCGGGAGGGGGAGAAAACATTCAGTACTTC. It specifies CASRHAGGGENIQYF.

Concerning this clone: A much larger clonotype is one base distant, so this may be a read error. Other DNA sequences in this sample translate to the same CDR3. This chain links TRBV11-2 with TRBJ2-1; possible D gene TRBD2, 5 bases. CDR1 is SGHAT, CDR2 FQNNGV, per germline. V lost 3 bases and J 6 bases, leaving 6 bases between the germline ends. This CDR3 contains 12 residues. The CDR3 DNA is TGTGCCAGCAGCTTTCGGGGCAATGAGCAGTTCTTC. Amino acid sequence: CASSFRGNEQFF. The full variable domain, its missing parts supplied by reference TRBV11-2 and TRBJ2-1, is EAGVAQSPRYKIIEKRQSVAFWCNPISGHATLYWYQQILGQGPKLLIQFQNNGVVDDSQLPKDRFSAERLKGVDSTLKIQPAKLEDSAVYLCASSFRGNEQFFGPGTRLTVL.

This chain joins TRBV11-2 and TRBJ2-5, with 9 positions matching TRBD2. Looked up from germline, CDR1 is SGHAT and CDR2 is FQNNGV. The length of the CDR3 is 14 residues. V was pared by 1 base and J by 12 bases, with 9 bases of the junction left unmatched. For the CDR3, the DNA is TGTGCCAGCAGCTTAGTTGTGACTAGCGGTATGGAGTACTTC. It specifies CASSLVVTSGMEYF. Full variable domain (missing parts from reference TRBV11-2 and TRBJ2-5): EAGVAQSPRYKIIEKRQSVAFWCNPISGHATLYWYQQILGQGPKLLIQFQNNGVVDDSQLPKDRFSAERLKGVDSTLKIQPAKLEDSAVYLCASSLVVTSGMEYFGPGTRLLVL.

The chain has TRBV2 and TRBJ1-2, with 9 positions matching TRBD1. V shed 8 bases and J 5 bases; nucleotides not matched to a gene: 12. Germline V gives CDR1 SNHLY, CDR2 FYNNEI. CDR3 size: 15 residues. The CDR3 protein is CASREVRTGVYGYTF. DNA for the CDR3: TGTGCCAGCCGAGAGGTCCGGACAGGGGTATATGGCTACACCTTC.

The V call is TRBV7-6, the J call TRBJ1-3, with D possibly being TRBD1 (5 bases). CDR3 length equals 15 residues. The ends were cut back, 1 base at V and 5 bases at J, with 12 bases in the middle. Germline V gene data show CDR1 as SGHVS and CDR2 as FNYEAQ. The CDR3 nucleotides are TGTGCCAGCAGCTTAGAAGGGCAGGGTCGAAACACCATATATTTT. It codes for CASSLEGQGRNTIYF.

This clone was counted ten times or more. The chain uses TRBV4-2 and TRBJ2-5, with 13 bases fitting TRBD2. The CDR3 consists of 16 residues. The V segment lost 4 bases and the J segment 2 bases; nucleotides outside the gene matches: 4. Germline assignment: CDR1 LGHNA and CDR2 YNFKEQ. The CDR3 DNA reads TGTGCCAGCAGCCCAGGGACTAGCGGGAATCAAGAGACCCAGTACTTC. Protein product: CASSPGTSGNQETQYF.

A word on this clone: A junction boundary mismatches the germline segment, possibly from a read error. The CDR3 nucleotides are TGTGCCAGCAGATTAGCCCCCCTCGTGGGAGGGATTCGTCGAAAAACCTACGAGCAGTACTTC. This sequence encodes CASRLAPLVGGIRRKTYEQYF. J is TRBJ2-7 and V is TRBV7-8, with TRBD2 identical over 7 bases. The CDR3 totals 21 residues. Germline V lookup: CDR1 SGHVS, CDR2 FQNEAQ.

This sequence joins TRBV2 and TRBJ1-2; tentatively, D is TRBD1 (5 bases). Germline assignment: CDR1 SNHLY and CDR2 FYNNEI. This CDR3 comprises 12 residues. Trimming shortened V by 6 bases and J by 6 bases, and 11 bases separated the two germline ends. This CDR3 reads CASRDTMDGYTF. The CDR3 DNA reads TGTGCCAGCAGGGACACGATGGATGGCTACACCTTC.

The rearrangement uses TRBV12-3 or TRBV12-4 and TRBJ2-5, with D unresolved. The CDR3 sequence is 13 residues long. V lost 4 bases to trimming and J lost 2 bases, with 8 bases between them. The CDR3 spells CASSYQIQETQYF. CDR3 nucleotide sequence: TGTGCCAGCAGTTATCAGATACAAGAGACCCAGTACTTC.

The chain uses TRBV27 and TRBJ1-1, with 7 bases that match TRBD1. Germline CDR1 reads MNHEY; CDR2 reads SMNVEV (reference sequence). This CDR3 is 17 amino acids long. V dropped 5 bases and J dropped 3; count of bases not matched to a gene: 15. CDR3 nucleotide sequence: TGTGCCAGCAGTCTAATCCCTCCGGGACAGCCCGACACTGAAGCTTTCTTT. Protein: CASSLIPPGQPDTEAFF.

The gene calls are TRBV11-1 and TRBJ2-7, with 8 bases matching TRBD1. Per the germline V gene, CDR1 is SGHAT and CDR2 is FQDESV (reference sequence). This CDR3 has 15 amino acids. V shed 3 bases and J 2 bases; nucleotides not matched to a gene: 6. The CDR3 reads CASSFWTGTAYEQYF. CDR3 DNA sequence: TGTGCCAGCAGCTTCTGGACAGGGACGGCCTACGAGCAGTACTTC.

A single count supports this clone. The CDR3 DNA reads TGTGCCAGCAGCCAAGATTACAGGCAGAACTATGGCTACACCTTC. Amino acids: CASSQDYRQNYGYTF. This chain connects TRBV3-1 (or the pseudogene TRBV3-2) to TRBJ1-2, with D possibly TRBD1 on 5 matching bases. Germline values: CDR1 LGHDT, CDR2 YNNKEL (reference sequence). CDR3 size: 15 residues. Trimming removed 0 bases from V and 2 bases from J, with 10 bases in between.

The rearrangement joins TRBV11-2 to TRBJ2-7; 12 bases line up with TRBD2. Germline trimming cut 4 bases from V and 3 bases from J; bases unmatched to any gene: 7. From germline, CDR1 is SGHAT and CDR2 FQNNGV. CDR3 length: 16 residues. The CDR3 reads CASSSWTSGKIYEQYF. CDR3 coding DNA: TGTGCCAGCAGCTCCTGGACTAGCGGGAAGATCTACGAGCAGTACTTC.

V and J are TRBV21-1 and TRBJ2-7; the DNA was not used to check the table's D call, TRBD2. TRBV21-1 is a known pseudogene. The CDR3 is 18 residues long. The CDR3 reads CASSLTGTSGRAPYEQYF. DNA for the CDR3: TGTGCCAGCAGCCTAACCGGGACTAGCGGGAGGGCCCCCTACGAGCAGTACTTC.

This chain uses TRBV7-9 with TRBJ2-1; 7 nucleotides match TRBD1. There are 16 residues in the CDR3. Unmatched junction bases numbered 7, after V lost 5 bases and J lost 0 bases. From germline, CDR1 is SEHNR and CDR2 FQNEAQ (reference sequence). DNA for the CDR3: TGTGCCAGCAGCAGACAGGGTCACCACTCCTACAATGAGCAGTTCTTC. Its protein product is CASSRQGHHSYNEQFF.

The chain carries TRBV4-3 and TRBJ1-5; D is unresolved. The CDR3 covers 15 residues. V dropped 0 bases and J dropped 1 base, with 7 bases sitting between them. Germline V gives CDR1 LGHNA, CDR2 YSLEER. CDR3 region: CASSQDGRSNQPQHF. The CDR3 DNA is TGCGCCAGCAGCCAAGATGGGCGAAGCAATCAGCCCCAGCATTTT.

This chain uses TRBV6-5 with TRBJ2-3, with a tentative D call TRBD2 (6 bases). The length of the CDR3 is 15 residues. CDR1 is MNHEY, CDR2 SVGAGI, per germline. V was clipped by 7 bases and J by 1 base, with 15 bases between them. The DNA for the CDR3 is TGTGCCAGCACCGCTCGGGGGTTAGGCACAGATACGCAGTATTTT. It translates to CASTARGLGTDTQYF.